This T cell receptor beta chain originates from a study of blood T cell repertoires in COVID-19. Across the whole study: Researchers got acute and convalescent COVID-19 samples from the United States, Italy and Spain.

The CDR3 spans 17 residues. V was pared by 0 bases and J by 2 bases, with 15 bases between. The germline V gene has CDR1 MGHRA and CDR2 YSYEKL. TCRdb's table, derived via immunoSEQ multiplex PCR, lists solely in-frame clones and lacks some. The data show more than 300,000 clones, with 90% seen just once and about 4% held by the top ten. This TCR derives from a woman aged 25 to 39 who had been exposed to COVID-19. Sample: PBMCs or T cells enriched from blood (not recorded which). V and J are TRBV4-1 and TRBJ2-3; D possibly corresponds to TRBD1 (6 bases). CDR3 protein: CASSQDVGGGLTDTQYF. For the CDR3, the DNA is TGCGCCAGCAGCCAAGATGTGGGTGGGGGCCTCACAGATACGCAGTATTTT.